These 25 T cell receptor beta chains were all obtained from the same sample, sequenced in a study of T cells after somatic rescue of genetic block. Profiled with immunoSEQ multiplex PCR; TCRdb holds only in-frame clones, not every one. Altogether 110,000 or so clones are present, around nine tenths being singletons, with the ten largest covering over 1.1%. Sequenced input: peripheral blood mononuclear cells (PBMCs). The origin of the receptors is a woman under 30.

The chain is built from TRBV28 and TRBJ2-3; 10 bases line up with TRBD1. V was clipped by 6 bases and J by 1 base; unmatched bases: 7. The germline gives CDR1 MDHEN, CDR2 SYDVKM. The CDR3 is 16 amino acids. The CDR3 protein is CASRTGGAVGTDTQYF. DNA of the CDR3: TGTGCCAGCAGGACAGGGGGCGCAGTTGGCACAGATACGCAGTATTTT. The full variable domain, rest sourced from reference TRBV28 and TRBJ2-3, is DVKVTQSSRYLVKRTGEKVFLECVQDMDHENMFWYRQDPGLGLRLIYFSYDVKMKEKGDIPEGYSVSREKKERFSLILESASTNQTSMYLCASRTGGAVGTDTQYFGPGTRLTVL.

This clone has only one observation. The rearrangement uses TRBV7-2 and TRBJ2-2, with 8 bases aligning to TRBD1. The CDR3 has 13 residues. V lost 5 bases and J lost 9; bases outside the gene matches: 5. Germline CDR1 and CDR2: SGHTA and FQGNSA. CDR3 residues: CASSNQGARELFF. The DNA of the CDR3 is TGTGCCAGCAGCAATCAGGGGGCCCGGGAGCTGTTTTTT.

This chain uses TRBV4-2 with TRBJ2-1, with 8 bases matching TRBD2. Germline CDR1 and CDR2: LGHNA and YNFKEQ. This CDR3 comprises 21 residues. V shed 0 bases, J shed 0 bases, and the junction held 16 bases outside the gene matches. The CDR3 bases are TGTGCCAGCAGCCAAGATCCTGAGGGACTAGAATACCCGAGCTCCTACAATGAGCAGTTCTTC. Protein sequence: CASSQDPEGLEYPSSYNEQFF.

The rearrangement joins TRBV7-9 to TRBJ1-5; D is unclear. Trimming took 1 base from V and 4 from J, leaving 17 bases between them. The CDR3 spans 17 residues. Germline V gives CDR1 SEHNR, CDR2 FQNEAQ (reference sequence). CDR3 sequence (DNA): TGTGCCAGCAGCTTAGGTCTCGGGGTCAGACCAAATCAGCCCCAGCATTTT. Protein sequence: CASSLGLGVRPNQPQHF.

V is TRBV6-6 and J is TRBJ1-2, with 12 bases lining up with TRBD1. The ends lost 5 bases at V and 4 bases at J; junction bases unmatched: 8. The CDR3 runs 16 residues. Germline lookup yields CDR1 MNHNY and CDR2 SVGAGI (reference sequence). The CDR3 sequence is CASSGTGGAGTYGYTF. The DNA for the CDR3 is TGTGCCAGCAGTGGGACAGGGGGCGCGGGTACCTATGGCTACACCTTC.

The chain carries TRBV9 and TRBJ1-2; unclear D gene. The CDR3 loop spans 12 amino acids. The germline V and J ends were trimmed by 4 bases and 8 bases, with 12 bases remaining between them. Germline-derived CDR1 and CDR2 are SGDLS and YYNGEE. CDR3 coding DNA: TGTGCCAGCAGCTTCGGGTTCGAGGGCTACACCTTC. As protein: CASSFGFEGYTF.

The rearrangement links TRBV28 to TRBJ1-4; maybe TRBD1 (6 bases). Germline-derived CDR1 and CDR2 are MDHEN and SYDVKM. V lost 5 bases, J lost 5 bases, and 15 bases lay in between. The CDR3 length is 15 residues. CDR3 bases: TGTGCCAGCAGTCCCCTCGCCAGGGGAAATGAAAAACTGTTTTTT. It yields the protein CASSPLARGNEKLFF.

The V and J genes are TRBV28 and TRBJ1-5, with 10 bases matching TRBD1. CDR1 and CDR2 from the germline V gene are MDHEN and SYDVKM. The CDR3 spans 17 residues. J gave up 1 base and V 4 bases, and 7 bases lay outside the gene matches. CDR3 amino acids: CASSWDRGVRSNQPQHF. The CDR3 DNA reads TGTGCCAGCAGTTGGGACAGGGGAGTAAGAAGCAATCAGCCCCAGCATTTT. The complete variable domain, with remaining parts taken from reference TRBV28 and TRBJ1-5, reads DVKVTQSSRYLVKRTGEKVFLECVQDMDHENMFWYRQDPGLGLRLIYFSYDVKMKEKGDIPEGYSVSREKKERFSLILESASTNQTSMYLCASSWDRGVRSNQPQHFGDGTRLSIL.

This chain links TRBV19 with TRBJ1-2; D may be TRBD1 (6 bases). Trimming removed 3 bases at V and 5 bases at J, with 19 bases between. The CDR3 extends over 16 amino acids. The germline V gene has CDR1 LNHDA and CDR2 SQIVND (reference sequence). This chain's CDR3 is CASSMPTGRRGYGYTF. The CDR3 DNA reads as TGTGCCAGTAGTATGCCTACAGGGCGCCGGGGGTATGGCTACACCTTC.

The chain couples TRBV21-1 to TRBJ2-3; TRBD2, the table's D call, was not compared with the DNA. TRBV21-1 is a recognized pseudogene. The CDR3 runs 16 residues. In DNA form, the CDR3 reads TGTGCCAGCAGCCCGCGGGGTGGGGGGAGCACAGATACGCAGTATTTT. This encodes CASSPRGGGSTDTQYF.

J is TRBJ1-1 and V is TRBV10-1; 7 positions match TRBD1. CDR3 length equals 13 residues. The V gene end was trimmed by 3 bases and the J gene end by 11 bases; junction bases not matched to a gene: 9. Germline CDR1 reads WNHNN; CDR2 reads SYGVQD (reference sequence). The CDR3 is CASSDDRVGMAFF. The CDR3 DNA is TGCGCCAGCAGTGATGACAGGGTCGGAATGGCTTTCTTT.

The chain recombines TRBV9 with TRBJ2-2, with 7 bases identical to TRBD1. Germline values: CDR1 SGDLS, CDR2 YYNGEE. V dropped 4 bases and J dropped 2; count of bases not matched to a gene: 5. CDR3 length: 15 residues. CDR3 nucleotides: TGTGCCAGCAGCACACGGGACAGTAACACCGGGGAGCTGTTTTTT. This codes for CASSTRDSNTGELFF. The complete variable domain, with remaining parts taken from reference TRBV9 and TRBJ2-2, reads DSGVTQTPKHLITATGQRVTLRCSPRSGDLSVYWYQQSLDQGLQFLIQYYNGEERAKGNILERFSAQQFPDLHSELNLSSLELGDSALYFCASSTRDSNTGELFFGEGSRLTVL.

This clone is a singleton in its sample. The gene calls are TRBV5-1 and TRBJ1-4, with D possibly matching TRBD1 (6 bases). The V gene's germline CDR1 is SGHRS and CDR2 YFSETQ. The CDR3 has 18 amino acids. V gave up 0 bases and J gave up 0 bases, with 15 bases separating them. CDR3 protein: CASSLEGPGVSTNEKLFF. The CDR3 DNA sequence: TGCGCCAGCAGCTTGGAAGGGCCAGGGGTGTCAACTAATGAAAAACTGTTTTTT.

This chain links TRBV28 with TRBJ1-4; D gene unclear. With 4 bases removed from V and 8 bases from J, the gap between germline ends came to 14 bases. This CDR3 is 14 amino acids long. CDR1 is MDHEN and CDR2 is SYDVKM in the germline V gene. The CDR3 is CASSSLVRPEKLFF. CDR3 DNA: TGTGCCAGCAGTTCACTTGTCAGGCCCGAAAAACTGTTTTTT.

The table lists this clone with a count of one. J is TRBJ2-3 and V is TRBV4-1; D is undetermined. Trimming took 1 base from V and 1 from J, leaving 12 bases between them. CDR1 is MGHRA and CDR2 is YSYEKL in the germline V gene. The CDR3 has 16 residues. CDR3 loop: CASSQVSGSGTDTQYF. DNA for the CDR3: TGCGCCAGCAGCCAAGTATCTGGGTCGGGCACAGATACGCAGTATTTT.

The chain combines TRBV2 with TRBJ2-4, with D possibly being TRBD1 (6 bases). The V end was cut by 7 bases, the J end by 1 base, with 14 bases between. There are 15 residues in the CDR3. Germline lookup yields CDR1 SNHLY and CDR2 FYNNEI. CDR3 sequence (DNA): TGTGCCAGCACTTCTAACAGGGAGGCCAAAAACATTCAGTACTTC. Protein product: CASTSNREAKNIQYF.

The V call is TRBV9, the J call TRBJ1-1; 9 nucleotides align to TRBD1. Germline loops: CDR1 SGDLS, CDR2 YYNGEE. Trimming cost V 2 bases and J 4 bases; bases outside gene matches: 3. This CDR3 contains 14 residues. This CDR3 reads CASSVLQGATEAFF. The DNA of the CDR3 is TGTGCCAGCAGCGTCCTACAGGGGGCCACTGAAGCTTTCTTT.

The chain joins TRBV5-1 to TRBJ2-3, with 14 bases that match TRBD2. This CDR3 is 19 amino acids long. V lost 3 bases to trimming and J lost 0 bases; unmatched junction nucleotides: 9. Germline CDR1 is SGHRS and CDR2 is YFSETQ. The CDR3 reads CASSSGLAGGSRSTDTQYF. CDR3 in DNA: TGCGCCAGCAGCTCCGGACTAGCGGGGGGTTCGCGGAGCACAGATACGCAGTATTTT.

The table lists this clone with a count of one. The chain recombines TRBV2 with TRBJ1-3, with a tentative D call TRBD1 (5 bases). Germline V lookup: CDR1 SNHLY, CDR2 FYNNEI. Trimming left V 3 bases short and J 3 bases short, with 9 bases between. The CDR3 spans 14 residues. The CDR3 nucleotides are TGTGCCAGCAGTGATCCCAGGGATGGAAACACCATATATTTT. Its protein is CASSDPRDGNTIYF.

This chain links TRBV5-1 with TRBJ1-1, with D perhaps TRBD1 (5 bases). Germline assignment: CDR1 SGHRS and CDR2 YFSETQ. Trimming left V 3 bases short and J 3 bases short, with 12 bases between. The CDR3 has 14 amino acids. CDR3 sequence (DNA): TGCGCCAGCAGCTCCCTGGGGGGGGACACTGAAGCTTTCTTT. It translates to CASSSLGGDTEAFF.

The rearrangement uses TRBV5-4 and TRBJ2-3; TRBD2 agrees at 9 bases. V shed 4 bases, J shed 2 bases, and the junction held 5 bases outside the gene matches. Germline-derived CDR1 and CDR2 are SGHNT and YYREEE (reference sequence). The CDR3 is made up of 15 amino acids. Here the CDR3 DNA reads TGTGCCAGCAGCCCGCGGGGGGGCCTCACAGATACGCAGTATTTT. Amino acid sequence: CASSPRGGLTDTQYF.

The gene calls are TRBV6-5 and TRBJ1-4; TRBD1 agrees at 10 bases. This CDR3 spans 15 amino acids. Germline trimming cut 5 bases from V and 2 bases from J; bases unmatched to any gene: 2. Germline V gene data show CDR1 as MNHEY and CDR2 as SVGAGI. The CDR3 is CASSQTGGTNEKLFF. The CDR3 DNA is TGTGCCAGCAGTCAGACAGGGGGCACTAATGAAAAACTGTTTTTT.

The chain carries TRBV5-1 and TRBJ2-7; 7 bases match TRBD1. Looked up from germline, CDR1 is SGHRS and CDR2 is YFSETQ. CDR3 length: 16 amino acids. J gave up 1 base and V 4 bases, and 11 bases lay outside the gene matches. The CDR3: CASSQRDRVVSYEQYF. DNA for the CDR3: TGCGCCAGCAGCCAGCGAGACAGGGTGGTTTCCTACGAGCAGTACTTC.

The V call is TRBV5-5, the J call TRBJ2-7, with D uncertain. Near its end, the DNA agrees better with TRBJ2-5, so the J call may be wrong. This CDR3 has 17 amino acids. Germline assignment: CDR1 SGHKS and CDR2 YYEKEE (reference sequence). The CDR3 bases are TGTGCCAGCAGCTTAGTGGCCAGGCACGGGTACCAAGAGACCCAGTACTTC. Encoded protein: CASSLVARHGYQETQYF.

V is TRBV7-6 and J is TRBJ2-2; 7 positions agree with TRBD1. Germline lookup yields CDR1 SGHVS and CDR2 FNYEAQ. V trimming: 6 bases; J trimming: 5 bases; junction bases outside the gene matches: 6. This CDR3 has 14 residues. CDR3 sequence reads: CASRTGERTGELFF. The CDR3 DNA is TGTGCCAGCAGAACAGGGGAAAGAACCGGGGAGCTGTTTTTT. Full variable domain (outside the CDR3, taken from reference TRBV7-6 and TRBJ2-2): GAGVSQSPRYKVTKRGQDVALRCDPISGHVSLYWYRQALGQGPEFLTYFNYEAQQDKSGLPNDRFSAERPEGSISTLTIQRTEQRDSAMYRCASRTGERTGELFFGEGSRLTVL.